These 18 T cell receptor beta chains share one sample of origin, sequenced in a study of cytomegalovirus exposure and HLA in healthy donors. The PCR made use of 60 Vbeta and 13 Jbeta primers. Only in-frame clones appear in the TCRdb table, and some are missing; sequencing was by immunoSEQ multiplex PCR. This table holds 95,000 to 150,000 clones, more than 60% found once. What was sequenced was PBMCs. These receptors originate from a woman between 40 and 50 years old in good health and CMV-seropositive.

This sequence joins TRBV19 and TRBJ2-2; D is unresolved. Germline CDR1 reads LNHDA; CDR2 reads SQIVND (reference sequence). The CDR3 has 14 amino acids. Trimming cost V 2 bases and J 1 base, with 5 bases left between them. The CDR3 coding sequence is TGTGCCAGTAGTATATCAGGGAACACCGGGGAGCTGTTTTTT. Its translation: CASSISGNTGELFF.

The chain uses TRBV5-1 and TRBJ2-7, with TRBD2 matching over 7 bases. The germline V gene has CDR1 SGHRS and CDR2 YFSETQ. There are 15 residues in the CDR3. Unmatched junction bases numbered 7, after V lost 3 bases and J lost 1 base. The CDR3 nucleotides read TGCGCCAGCAGCTACGGCGGGAGTAGTTCCTACGAGCAGTACTTC. Amino acids: CASSYGGSSSYEQYF.

The rearrangement uses TRBV10-3 and TRBJ1-5, with D possibly TRBD1 on 6 matching bases. CDR1 and CDR2 (germline): ENHRY, SYGVKD. CDR3 length: 14 amino acids. V was pared by 8 bases and J by 6 bases, with 17 bases between. The CDR3 nucleotides read TGTGCCATCGGGGGCGAAGGCTTACTTCAGCCCCAGCATTTT. It encodes CAIGGEGLLQPQHF.

V gene TRBV11-3 combines with J gene TRBJ2-2, with 8 bases lining up with TRBD1. J was trimmed by 1 base and V by 5 bases; bases with no gene match: 18. Germline V gene data show CDR1 as SGHNT and CDR2 as YENEEA. The CDR3 length is 20 residues. CDR3 in DNA: TGTGCCAGCAGCCCTGGACAGGGTAACTCTCCCGGGTTGAACACCGGGGAGCTGTTTTTT. It specifies CASSPGQGNSPGLNTGELFF.

This clone has just a few counts. The genes are TRBV5-4 and TRBJ2-1; 13 positions agree with TRBD2. Losses at the gene ends were 0 bases for V and 9 bases for J; bases not matched to a gene: 6. Germline CDR1 reads SGHNT; CDR2 reads YYREEE (reference sequence). This CDR3 is 16 amino acids long. DNA of the CDR3: TGTGCCAGCAGCTTGGTGGCACTAGCGGGAGGGGGTGAGCAGTTCTTC. Translating it yields CASSLVALAGGGEQFF.

The chain has TRBV9 and TRBJ2-2; TRBD2 agrees at 9 bases. This CDR3 region has 19 residues. Trimming removed 4 bases from V and 4 bases from J; junction bases left unmatched: 17. Germline V gene sequence: CDR1 SGDLS, CDR2 YYNGEE. CDR3 sequence reads: CASSKGGGGASLSTGELFF. The CDR3 DNA sequence: TGTGCCAGCAGCAAGGGTGGCGGGGGGGCGAGTTTGAGCACCGGGGAGCTGTTTTTT.

Only a few counts were recorded for this clone. This rearrangement joins TRBV9 to TRBJ1-1, with D perhaps matching TRBD1 (6 bases). CDR1 and CDR2 (germline): SGDLS, YYNGEE. V was cut by 0 bases and J by 0 bases, with 15 bases left in between. There are 17 residues in the CDR3. CDR3 nucleotides: TGTGCCAGCAGCGTAGATAGGGTCAGGGGAATGAACACTGAAGCTTTCTTT. Its protein is CASSVDRVRGMNTEAFF.

There are a few counts of this clone. The chain couples TRBV5-1 to TRBJ2-3; no reliable D call. V gave up 0 bases and J gave up 3 bases, with 11 bases separating them. Germline loops: CDR1 SGHRS, CDR2 YFSETQ. The CDR3 runs 15 residues. The CDR3 protein is CASSLDLLGTDTQYF. The CDR3 DNA reads TGCGCCAGCAGCTTGGATTTGCTCGGGACAGATACGCAGTATTTT.

J is TRBJ1-5 and V is TRBV4-1; 8 bases align to TRBD1. The CDR3 extends over 17 amino acids. V shed 5 bases and J 2 bases; nucleotides not matched to a gene: 11. Germline assignment: CDR1 MGHRA and CDR2 YSYEKL. CDR3 nucleotides: TGCGCCAGCAGCACCTCCCTGGAGGGACAGGGCAATCAGCCCCAGCATTTT. Residues: CASSTSLEGQGNQPQHF.

CDR3 sequence: CASSATDRGYSYEQYF. For the CDR3, the DNA is TGCGCCAGCAGCGCCACCGACAGGGGATACTCCTACGAGCAGTACTTC. This chain connects TRBV4-1 to TRBJ2-7; 8 bases align to TRBD1. V lost 5 bases, J lost 0 bases, and 9 bases stayed unmatched. Per germline, CDR1 MGHRA and CDR2 YSYEKL. The CDR3 is made up of 16 amino acids.

In this sample, this clone turned up a few times. The gene calls are TRBV5-1 and TRBJ1-2, with 8 bases lining up with TRBD1. V was pared by 0 bases and J by 6 bases, with 1 base of the junction left unmatched. Germline V CDR1 and CDR2: SGHRS, YFSETQ. The CDR3 is made up of 13 amino acids. The CDR3 region has the DNA TGCGCCAGCAGCTTGGTACAGGGGGATGGCTACACCTTC. This gives the protein CASSLVQGDGYTF.

The CDR3 region has the DNA TGTGCCACGATCCCGGACAGGGGAGGAAACACCATATATTTT. Encoded protein: CATIPDRGGNTIYF. This chain joins TRBV7-9 and TRBJ1-3, with 9 bases that match TRBD1. There are 14 residues in the CDR3. V shed 10 bases, J shed 4 bases, and the junction held 8 bases outside the gene matches. Germline V gene sequence: CDR1 SEHNR, CDR2 FQNEAQ (reference sequence).

This clone was detected only once. The genes are TRBV7-9 and TRBJ2-5; TRBD1 agrees at 8 bases. Germline CDR1 is SEHNR and CDR2 is FQNEAQ (reference sequence). The CDR3 is 14 amino acids. The trim removed 0 bases at V and 4 bases at J, leaving 1 base unmatched. Here the CDR3 reads CASSLADRGETQYF. The CDR3 DNA is TGTGCCAGCAGCTTAGCAGACAGGGGAGAGACCCAGTACTTC.

This clone was seen only a few times. The chain uses TRBV28 and TRBJ2-3; a possible D gene is TRBD2 (6 bases). The V and J ends lost 5 bases and 1 base respectively, with 19 bases between them. The CDR3 has 17 amino acids. Germline V CDR1 and CDR2: MDHEN, SYDVKM. The CDR3 bases are TGTGCCAGCAGTCAGAACGGACTACTCGAGGGCACAGATACGCAGTATTTT. Encoded protein: CASSQNGLLEGTDTQYF. Full variable domain (missing parts from reference TRBV28 and TRBJ2-3): DVKVTQSSRYLVKRTGEKVFLECVQDMDHENMFWYRQDPGLGLRLIYFSYDVKMKEKGDIPEGYSVSREKKERFSLILESASTNQTSMYLCASSQNGLLEGTDTQYFGPGTRLTVL.

The chain recombines TRBV6-6 with TRBJ1-6, with 7 bases fitting TRBD1. Per germline, CDR1 MNHNY and CDR2 SVGAGI (reference sequence). This CDR3 comprises 16 residues. Unmatched junction bases numbered 5, after V lost 6 bases and J lost 0 bases. The DNA for the CDR3 is TGTGCCAGCAGACTCGCAGGGGGCTCCTATAATTCACCCCTCCACTTT. This gives the protein CASRLAGGSYNSPLHF.

This chain uses TRBV29-1 with TRBJ1-4, with unresolved D. In germline, CDR1 is SQVTM, CDR2 ANQGSEA. This CDR3 spans 13 amino acids. The ends were cut back, 4 bases at V and 7 bases at J, with 13 bases in the middle. The DNA of the CDR3 is TGCAGCGTTGGTGCGGGGATGAGTGAAAAACTGTTTTTT. This encodes CSVGAGMSEKLFF.

About this clone itself: A much larger clone lies one base from this, so it may be a read error. The chain uses TRBV7-3 and TRBJ2-6; TRBD1 matches at 7 bases. Germline values: CDR1 SGHTA, CDR2 FQGTGA. This CDR3 region has 15 residues. The V segment lost 5 bases and the J segment 0 bases; nucleotides outside the gene matches: 1. This chain's CDR3 is CASSRDSSGANVLTF. The DNA of the CDR3 is TGTGCCAGCAGCAGGGACAGCTCTGGGGCCAACGTCCTGACTTTC.

This clone came up once. Here the CDR3 reads CASSPGLAGNTGELFF. CDR3 nucleotide sequence: TGTGCCAGCAGCCCGGGGCTAGCGGGGAACACCGGGGAGCTGTTTTTT. This chain connects TRBV7-3 to TRBJ2-2; 8 positions match TRBD2. J was trimmed by 1 base and V by 5 bases; bases with no gene match: 6. CDR3 size: 16 residues. CDR1 SGHTA and CDR2 FQGTGA come from the germline V gene.